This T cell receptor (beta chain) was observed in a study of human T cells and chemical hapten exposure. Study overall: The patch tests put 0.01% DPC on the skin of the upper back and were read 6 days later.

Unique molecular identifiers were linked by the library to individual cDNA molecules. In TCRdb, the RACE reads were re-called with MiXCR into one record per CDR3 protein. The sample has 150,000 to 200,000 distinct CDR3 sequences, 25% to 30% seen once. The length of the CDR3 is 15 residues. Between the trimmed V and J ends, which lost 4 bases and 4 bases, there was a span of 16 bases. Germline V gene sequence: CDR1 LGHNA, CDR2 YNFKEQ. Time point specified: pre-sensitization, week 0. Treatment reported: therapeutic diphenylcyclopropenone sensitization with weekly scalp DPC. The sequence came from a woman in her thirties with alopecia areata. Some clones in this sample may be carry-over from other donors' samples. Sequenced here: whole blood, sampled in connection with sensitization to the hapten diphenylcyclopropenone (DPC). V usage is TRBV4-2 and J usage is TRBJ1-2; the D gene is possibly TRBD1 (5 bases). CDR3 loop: CASSRREIGSYGYTF. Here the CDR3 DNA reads TGTGCCAGCAGCCGCAGGGAAATAGGGAGCTATGGCTACACCTTC.